These T cell receptor beta chains were read from a single sample in a study of T cell changes during pregnancy in multiple sclerosis. TCRdb's table, derived via immunoSEQ multiplex PCR, lists solely in-frame clones and lacks some. The sample yields more than 45,000 clones, roughly 90% seen once. This specimen consisted of CD4+ T cells from peripheral blood mononuclear cells, obtained after pregnancy. The receptor set was obtained from a female donor with multiple sclerosis, enrolled in a pregnancy study. Both conserved end residues are part of each CDR3. Each record gives: clone size, D gene, J gene, V gene, CDR3 DNA, CDR3 protein. A D gene is named only where the DNA matches it firmly. Size is omitted from some rows. Given values are once, few, many or a class for expanded clones.

few,TRBD1,TRBJ1-1,TRBV2,TGTGCCAGCAGTGATGGTTGGATCACAGGGGGGAACACTGAAGCTTTCTTT,CASSDGWITGGNTEAFF
.,TRBD1,TRBJ2-1,TRBV27,TGTGCCAGCAGTTTAGACAGGGTCTTCAATGAGCAGTTCTTC,CASSLDRVFNEQFF
.,.,TRBJ2-1,TRBV28,TGTGCCAGCAAGGGGCCCGGGCGTACGATTGAGCAGTTCTTC,CASKGPGRTIEQFF
.,.,TRBJ1-1,TRBV18,TGTGCCAGCTCACTTTCGACAGGGAACACTGAAGCTTTCTTT,CASSLSTGNTEAFF
.,TRBD2,TRBJ2-3,TRBV18,TGTGCCAGCTCCCGCCTCTCTAGCGGGAGTTCCGATACGCAGTATTTT,CASSRLSSGSSDTQYF
.,.,TRBJ1-2,TRBV28,TGTGCCAGCAGTTTTAAGGCAACTACTATGGGCTACACCTTC,CASSFKATTMGYTF
.,TRBD1,TRBJ2-3,TRBV14,TGTGCCAGCAGCCGGACGGGTTCAGGACAGGGATGGGGTACGCAGTATTTT,CASSRTGSGQGWGTQYF
.,TRBD2,TRBJ2-7,TRBV2,TGTGCCAGCAGACCTACACCGGGACTAGACTCCTACGAGCAGTACTTC,CASRPTPGLDSYEQYF
.,TRBD2,TRBJ2-5,TRBV29-1,TGCAGCGTTGGGGATAGCGGGAGAAAACAAGAGACCCAGTACTTC,CSVGDSGRKQETQYF
.,.,TRBJ1-6,TRBV10-2,TGCGCCAGCAGACAGGGCGATTCACCCCTCCACTTT,CASRQGDSPLHF
.,.,TRBJ2-7,TRBV19,TGTGCCAGTAGGAGGAAAGAGCAGGGATGGTACGAGCAGTACTTC,CASRRKEQGWYEQYF
.,.,TRBJ1-1,TRBV29-1,TGCAGCGTTTCCACAGCTAACACTGAAGCTTTCTTT,CSVSTANTEAFF
.,.,TRBJ2-5,TRBV19,TGTGCCAGTAGTATAAAGGGGTTCGGGGAGACCCAGTACTTC,CASSIKGFGETQYF
many,.,TRBJ2-2,TRBV30,TGTGCCTGGACGGATATCGGGGCCGGGGAGCTGTTTTTT,CAWTDIGAGELFF
.,TRBD1,TRBJ2-5,TRBV2,TGTGCCAGCAGCGCTACAGGGGTGGACCAGTACTTC,CASSATGVDQYF
.,.,TRBJ2-7,TRBV5-1,TGCGCCAGCAGCTCCGGATTGGGTAGCCCCGGGTATGACTTC,CASSSGLGSPGYDF
.,.,TRBJ2-2,TRBV4-3,TGCGCCAGCAGCCAAGAACAGGGAAGCACCGGGGAGCTGTTTTTT,CASSQEQGSTGELFF
.,.,TRBJ2-2,TRBV9,TGTGCCAGCAGCGTAGTTCCAGGGGCCGGGGAGCTGTTTTTT,CASSVVPGAGELFF
.,.,TRBJ2-7,TRBV5-4,TGTGCCAGCAGTCGAGCAGGGACTTCTATCTACGAGCAGTACTTC,CASSRAGTSIYEQYF
.,.,TRBJ2-2,TRBV28,TGTGCCAGTTTCAGGAACACCGGGGAGCTGTTTTTT,CASFRNTGELFF
.,TRBD2,TRBJ2-5,TRBV29-1,TGCAGCGTTGTTGCGGGAGGAGAGACCCAGTACTTC,CSVVAGGETQYF
.,.,TRBJ2-2,TRBV5-1,TGCGCCAGCAGCTTGCTTGACACCGGGGAGCTGTTTTTT,CASSLLDTGELFF
.,.,TRBJ2-7,TRBV7-2,TGTGCCAGCAGCTCCCGGGTAGCGAACCCTGTCGAGCAGTACTTC,CASSSRVANPVEQYF
.,TRBD1,TRBJ1-2,TRBV14,TGTGCCAGCAGCCAGACAGGGTCGGTAGATGGCTACACCTTC,CASSQTGSVDGYTF
.,.,TRBJ2-3,TRBV19,TGTGCCAGTACCCCGGGGAACACAGATACGCAGTATTTT,CASTPGNTDTQYF
.,.,TRBJ2-2,TRBV7-9,TGTGCCAGCAGCAATTTCGAGGCGGGCGGGGAGCTGTTTTTT,CASSNFEAGGELFF
.,.,TRBJ1-6,TRBV7-9,TGTGCCAGCAGTCCGGGGTATAATTCACCCCTCCACTTT,CASSPGYNSPLHF
.,.,TRBJ1-2,TRBV6-6,TGTGCCAGCAGTCCACCCAGGGAAGTAAGGTCGGGCTACACCTTC,CASSPPREVRSGYTF
.,.,TRBJ2-1,TRBV2,TGTGCCAGCAGCGGGGAGCTCTACAATGAGCAGTTCTTC,CASSGELYNEQFF
.,TRBD1,TRBJ2-1,TRBV11-3,TGTGCCAGCAGCTCGTACCGGGACAGGGTCTACAATGAGCAGTTCTTC,CASSSYRDRVYNEQFF
.,TRBD1,TRBJ2-7,TRBV25-1,TGTGCCAGCAGTGAATTCGGACAGGATGGTCCCTACGAGCAGTACTTC,CASSEFGQDGPYEQYF
.,.,TRBJ2-3,TRBV7-2,TGTGCCAGCAGCCCCCCAAGGGCGGCGGGGACAGATACGCAGTATTTT,CASSPPRAAGTDTQYF
.,TRBD2,TRBJ2-3,TRBV15,TGTGCCACCAGCAGAGAGTGGGCATGGACTAGCCTCACAGATACGCAGTATTTT,CATSREWAWTSLTDTQYF
.,.,TRBJ2-1,TRBV7-6,TGTGCCAGCAGCTTAGGTCACAGAAACAATGAGCAGTTCTTC,CASSLGHRNNEQFF
.,.,TRBJ2-7,TRBV18,TGTGCCAGCTCACCACCATCGGGATTCAACGAGCAGTACTTC,CASSPPSGFNEQYF
.,TRBD2,TRBJ2-2,TRBV30,TGTGCCTGGAGCAGCCAACTAGTGGGGGGAGGGCCATCCGGGGAGCTGTTTTTT,CAWSSQLVGGGPSGELFF
.,TRBD1,TRBJ2-3,TRBV6-6,TGTGCCAGCAGTTCAAGACAGGGGGATGTCACAGATACGCAGTATTTT,CASSSRQGDVTDTQYF
.,.,TRBJ2-1,TRBV18,TGTGCCAGCTCACCCGAAAGCGGGTTCTCCTACAATGAGCAGTTCTTC,CASSPESGFSYNEQFF
.,TRBD1,TRBJ2-7,TRBV29-1,TGCAGCGTCCGGGACAGGGTTCTCGAGCAGTACTTC,CSVRDRVLEQYF
once,TRBD2,TRBJ2-7,TRBV11-2,TGTGCCAGCAGCCCCGAGTTAGCGGGAATCTACGAGCAGTACTTC,CASSPELAGIYEQYF
.,.,TRBJ2-1,TRBV6-6,TGTGCCAGCAGTTACTTTTCGAGCGGAGTTTACAATGAGCAGTTCTTC,CASSYFSSGVYNEQFF
once,TRBD2,TRBJ2-5,TRBV7-8,TGTGCCAGCAGACTAGCGGGAGGGGAGACCCAGTACTTC,CASRLAGGETQYF
.,TRBD2,TRBJ2-7,TRBV29-1,TGCAGCGTTGAATGGCGGGAGGGTTTGCAGTACTTC,CSVEWREGLQYF
.,.,TRBJ1-1,TRBV5-8,TGTGCCAGCAGCTTGGGCCGGGGGGGCACTGAAGCTTTCTTT,CASSLGRGGTEAFF
.,TRBD2,TRBJ2-7,TRBV29-1,TGCAGCGTTGTACAGCGGGAGGAATCCTACGAGCAGTACTTC,CSVVQREESYEQYF
once,TRBD2,TRBJ2-1,TRBV5-4,TGTGCCAGCAGCTTCGCTAGCGGGGGATTCGAGGAGCAGTTCTTC,CASSFASGGFEEQFF
.,.,TRBJ1-1,TRBV7-2,TGTGCCAGCAGCTTATGGCAGGTGAACACTGAAGCTTTCTTT,CASSLWQVNTEAFF
once,TRBD2,TRBJ2-2,TRBV19,TGTGCCAGTAGCGTAGCGGGAGGGCCGGCCGGGGAGCTGTTTTTT,CASSVAGGPAGELFF
.,TRBD2,TRBJ2-1,TRBV19,TGTGCCAGTAGTATTGGAGGGAGGGGCATTACGAATGAGCAGTTCTTC,CASSIGGRGITNEQFF
once,.,TRBJ1-1,TRBV28,TGTGCCAGCAGTTTATGGAGGGCGGGACGGCGCGGGGACACTGAAGCTTTCTTT,CASSLWRAGRRGDTEAFF
.,.,TRBJ2-1,TRBV7-2,TGTGCCAGCAGTCCACGTTCGAGCTCCTACAATGAGCAGTTCTTC,CASSPRSSSYNEQFF
.,TRBD1,TRBJ1-2,TRBV19,TGTGCCAGTAGGGACACAGGGGGCGGGAACTATGGCTACACCTTC,CASRDTGGGNYGYTF
.,.,TRBJ2-7,TRBV2,TGTGCCAGCAGGGTCAAGGGCGGGATAGGCGAGCAGTACTTC,CASRVKGGIGEQYF
.,.,TRBJ2-3,TRBV25-1,TGTGCCAGCGGTCTAGGGAACAGGGCAACAGATACGCAGTATTTT,CASGLGNRATDTQYF
.,TRBD2,TRBJ2-2,TRBV19,TGTGCCAGTAGTATAGATCTGACTAGCGGGAACACCGGGGAGCTGTTTTTT,CASSIDLTSGNTGELFF
.,TRBD2,TRBJ2-1,TRBV27,TGTGCCAGCAGCGGATTGGGGGAGGGAGGGTTCTACAATGAGCAGTTCTTC,CASSGLGEGGFYNEQFF
.,.,TRBJ1-1,TRBV7-9,TGTGCCAGCAGCTTACAGGCGGGAAACACTGAAGCTTTCTTT,CASSLQAGNTEAFF
.,.,TRBJ2-7,TRBV19,TGTGCCAGTAGTGCGACTAGAGGCGTGCAGTACTTC,CASSATRGVQYF
.,.,TRBJ1-1,TRBV6-5,TGTGCCAGCAAAGAAGGAGGGACCTACACTGAAGCTTTCTTT,CASKEGGTYTEAFF